Presented here are 19 T cell receptor beta chains from one specimen sequenced in a study of chemoradiotherapy in HPV16-positive cancers. Libraries were prepared by immunoSEQ multiplex PCR; TCRdb keeps only in-frame clonotypes and omits some of them. The top ten clones hold approximately 2.8% of a sample with roughly 32,000 clones, about nine tenths of them seen once. Sequenced material: blood, taken from a patient who underwent chemoradiotherapy. These receptors originate from a human donor with HPV-associated anogenital cancer.

The rearrangement uses TRBV20-1 and TRBJ1-2; possibly TRBD1 for D (5 bases). V dropped 5 bases and J dropped 5 bases, with 9 bases sitting between them. This CDR3 spans 11 amino acids. Germline V gene lookup returns CDR1 DFQATT and CDR2 SNEGSKA (reference sequence). The CDR3 here is CSALDSYGYTF. The CDR3 bases are TGCAGTGCTCTAGACAGTTATGGCTACACCTTC.

This chain connects TRBV5-4 to TRBJ2-7; TRBD2 agrees at 9 bases. After removal of 3 bases from V and 7 bases from J, the junction contained 5 bases not matched to a gene. The CDR3 has 13 residues. Germline V CDR1 and CDR2: SGHNT, YYREEE (reference sequence). For the CDR3, the DNA is TGTGCCAGCAGCTGGGCGGGAGGGCTGGAGCAGTACTTC. Residues: CASSWAGGLEQYF.

The chain recombines TRBV6-4 with TRBJ2-2; possible D gene TRBD1, 5 bases. CDR1 and CDR2 (germline): MRHNA, SNTAGT. With 6 bases removed from V and 6 bases from J, the gap between germline ends came to 8 bases. The CDR3 length is 12 residues. The CDR3 sequence: CASSQGSGELFF. Written as DNA, the CDR3 is TGTGCCAGCAGCCAGGGTTCCGGGGAGCTGTTTTTT.

This rearrangement joins TRBV9 to TRBJ2-5; TRBD2 agrees at 10 bases. CDR1 and CDR2 from the germline V gene are SGDLS and YYNGEE. V was clipped by 0 bases and J by 1 base; unmatched bases: 9. This CDR3 has 18 amino acids. The CDR3 loop is CASSVGLAGVVFQETQYF. The CDR3 bases are TGTGCCAGCAGCGTAGGGCTAGCGGGAGTGGTATTCCAAGAGACCCAGTACTTC.

The chain couples TRBV5-1 to TRBJ1-1, with 9 bases that match TRBD1. Germline CDR1 is SGHRS and CDR2 is YFSETQ. There are 16 residues in the CDR3. Trimming at V came to 4 bases and at J to 1 base, leaving 8 bases not matched to a gene. The CDR3 DNA reads as TGCGCCAGCAGCCCGAACATACAGGGGGCGAACACTGAAGCTTTCTTT. Amino acids: CASSPNIQGANTEAFF.

This clone was recorded once. This chain links TRBV4-1 with TRBJ2-7; a possible D gene is TRBD1 (6 bases). Germline V gene data show CDR1 as MGHRA and CDR2 as YSYEKL. The ends were cut back, 4 bases at V and 5 bases at J, with 24 bases in the middle. The CDR3 consists of 17 residues. CDR3 DNA sequence: TGCGCCAGCAGCCTTTACGCCGGGACACTTGGAGCGGACGAGCAGTACTTC. Translated, it gives CASSLYAGTLGADEQYF.

V is TRBV19 and J is TRBJ2-2; tentative D call: TRBD2 (6 bases). The ends were cut back, 3 bases at V and 2 bases at J, with 16 bases in the middle. CDR3 size: 17 residues. Germline V gives CDR1 LNHDA, CDR2 SQIVND (reference sequence). Here the CDR3 reads CASSMTGGVVNTGELFF. The CDR3 DNA reads as TGTGCCAGTAGTATGACTGGAGGGGTCGTTAACACCGGGGAGCTGTTTTTT.

The chain employs TRBV18 and TRBJ2-7, with 11 bases fitting TRBD2. This CDR3 has 16 amino acids. Trimming removed 3 bases from V and 2 bases from J; junction bases left unmatched: 6. Germline CDR1 is KGHSH and CDR2 is LQKENI. CDR3 bases: TGTGCCAGCTCACCCCCCACTAGCGGGGGAACCTACGAGCAGTACTTC. Its translation: CASSPPTSGGTYEQYF.

This clone was detected only once. The chain carries TRBV5-4 and TRBJ2-1, with 12 bases aligning to TRBD2. The CDR3 covers 16 residues. The germline V gene encodes CDR1 SGHNT and CDR2 YYREEE (reference sequence). V shed 4 bases, J shed 4 bases, and the junction held 6 bases outside the gene matches. The CDR3 bases are TGTGCCAGCAGCCCTCCTAGCGGGGGGGCGTACAATGAGCAGTTCTTC. Amino acids: CASSPPSGGAYNEQFF. The full variable domain, rest sourced from reference TRBV5-4 and TRBJ2-1, is ETGVTQSPTHLIKTRGQQVTLRCSSQSGHNTVSWYQQALGQGPQFIFQYYREEENGRGNFPPRFSGLQFPNYSSELNVNALELDDSALYLCASSPPSGGAYNEQFFGPGTRLTVL.

The V and J genes are TRBV9 and TRBJ1-2; 7 bases are shared with TRBD1. J was trimmed by 0 bases and V by 3 bases; bases with no gene match: 8. CDR1 is SGDLS and CDR2 is YYNGEE in the germline V gene. The CDR3 covers 16 residues. CDR3 nucleotide sequence: TGTGCCAGCAGCGAATCACGACAGGGTACTAACTATGGCTACACCTTC. It specifies CASSESRQGTNYGYTF.

The CDR3 DNA is TGTGCCAGTAGTACCGCAGGGTTCGTTGAGACCCAGTACTTC. Amino acid sequence: CASSTAGFVETQYF. The V and J genes are TRBV19 and TRBJ2-5; weak D call: TRBD1 (5 bases). The CDR3 sequence is 14 residues long. Germline V gene sequence: CDR1 LNHDA, CDR2 SQIVND (reference sequence). The V end was cut by 4 bases, the J end by 5 bases, with 14 bases between.

V usage is TRBV5-4 and J usage is TRBJ2-5, with a possible D match to TRBD2 (5 bases). Trimming stripped 4 bases from V and 4 bases from J, with 14 bases between. The CDR3 is 14 residues long. Germline values: CDR1 SGHNT, CDR2 YYREEE (reference sequence). CDR3 DNA sequence: TGTGCCAGCAGCCGACTCGGGGTGGGAGAGACCCAGTACTTC. This codes for CASSRLGVGETQYF.

This clone is labeled as medium-sized. V is TRBV11-2 and J is TRBJ1-1; D is uncertain. V was clipped by 2 bases and J by 5 bases, with 9 bases between them. This CDR3 region has 13 residues. CDR1 and CDR2 from the germline V gene are SGHAT and FQNNGV. As DNA, the CDR3 is TGTGCCAGCAGCTTATGGGGAGGAACTGAAGCTTTCTTT. Amino acids: CASSLWGGTEAFF. The full variable domain, completed using reference TRBV11-2 and TRBJ1-1, is EAGVAQSPRYKIIEKRQSVAFWCNPISGHATLYWYQQILGQGPKLLIQFQNNGVVDDSQLPKDRFSAERLKGVDSTLKIQPAKLEDSAVYLCASSLWGGTEAFFGQGTRLTVV.

V gene TRBV11-2 combines with J gene TRBJ2-3, with D unclear. The length of the CDR3 is 12 residues. The V end lost 5 bases, the J end lost 3 bases, and 6 bases lay between the germline ends. Germline CDR1 is SGHAT and CDR2 is FQNNGV. The CDR3 DNA reads TGTGCCAGCAGCCCCTCGACAGATACGCAGTATTTT. This encodes CASSPSTDTQYF.

The chain carries TRBV9 and TRBJ1-2, with a tentative D call TRBD1 (5 bases). There are 18 residues in the CDR3. Germline CDR1 SGDLS, CDR2 YYNGEE. V lost 0 bases, J lost 4 bases, and 22 bases lay in between. In DNA form, the CDR3 reads TGTGCCAGCAGCGTAGGTTCGTCCAGACCCGGGGCTAGCTATGGCTACACCTTC. It is translated as CASSVGSSRPGASYGYTF.

The chain has TRBV25-1 and TRBJ1-6, with 7 bases that match TRBD1. Germline-derived CDR1 and CDR2 are MGHDK and SYGVNS. The CDR3 spans 15 residues. Unmatched junction bases numbered 4, after V lost 2 bases and J lost 6 bases. The CDR3 is CASSEQTGSNSPLHF. CDR3 bases: TGTGCCAGCAGTGAACAGACAGGGAGTAATTCACCCCTCCACTTT.

This clone occurred a few times. This sequence joins TRBV27 and TRBJ2-5; no clear D gene. The CDR3 is made up of 14 amino acids. In germline, CDR1 is MNHEY, CDR2 SMNVEV (reference sequence). With 1 base removed from V and 2 bases from J, the gap between germline ends came to 8 bases. The CDR3 DNA reads TGTGCCAGCAGTTTATTGGCAGCTCAAGAGACCCAGTACTTC. Protein product: CASSLLAAQETQYF.

This chain uses TRBV7-8 with TRBJ1-5, with TRBD1 matching 7 bases. Germline V gene sequence: CDR1 SGHVS, CDR2 FQNEAQ. The CDR3 totals 16 residues. V lost 5 bases, J lost 0 bases, and 7 bases stayed unmatched. In DNA form, the CDR3 reads TGTGCCAGCAGCCCACGGACAGGATATAGCAATCAGCCCCAGCATTTT. Protein: CASSPRTGYSNQPQHF. The full variable domain, completed using reference TRBV7-8 and TRBJ1-5, is GAGVSQSPRYKVAKRGQDVALRCDPISGHVSLFWYQQALGQGPEFLTYFQNEAQLDKSGLPSDRFFAERPEGSVSTLKIQRTQQEDSAVYLCASSPRTGYSNQPQHFGDGTRLSIL.

The genes are TRBV2 and TRBJ1-4, with D perhaps TRBD1 (6 bases). The CDR3 length is 14 residues. Germline V gives CDR1 SNHLY, CDR2 FYNNEI. V dropped 6 bases and J dropped 1 base, with 9 bases sitting between them. The CDR3 reads CASSTQGTNEKLFF. The CDR3 region has the DNA TGTGCCAGCAGCACACAGGGAACTAATGAAAAACTGTTTTTT. The full variable domain, with the rest looked up from reference TRBV2 and TRBJ1-4, is EPEVTQTPSHQVTQMGQEVILRCVPISNHLYFYWYRQILGQKVEFLVSFYNNEISEKSEIFDDQFSVERPDGSNFTLKIRSTKLEDSAMYFCASSTQGTNEKLFFGSGTQLSVL.